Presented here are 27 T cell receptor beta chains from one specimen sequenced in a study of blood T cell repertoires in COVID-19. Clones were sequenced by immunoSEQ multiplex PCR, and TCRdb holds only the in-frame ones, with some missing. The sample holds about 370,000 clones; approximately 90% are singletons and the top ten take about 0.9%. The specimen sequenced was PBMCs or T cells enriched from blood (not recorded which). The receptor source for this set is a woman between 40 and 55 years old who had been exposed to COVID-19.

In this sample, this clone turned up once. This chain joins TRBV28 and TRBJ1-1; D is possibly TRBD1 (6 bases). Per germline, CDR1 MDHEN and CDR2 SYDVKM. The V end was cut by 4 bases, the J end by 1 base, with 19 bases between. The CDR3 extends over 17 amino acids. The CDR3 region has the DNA TGTGCCAGCAGTTCACTAACCCTAGGACAGCAGAACACTGAAGCTTTCTTT. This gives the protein CASSSLTLGQQNTEAFF. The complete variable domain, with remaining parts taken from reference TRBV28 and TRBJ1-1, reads DVKVTQSSRYLVKRTGEKVFLECVQDMDHENMFWYRQDPGLGLRLIYFSYDVKMKEKGDIPEGYSVSREKKERFSLILESASTNQTSMYLCASSSLTLGQQNTEAFFGQGTRLTVV.

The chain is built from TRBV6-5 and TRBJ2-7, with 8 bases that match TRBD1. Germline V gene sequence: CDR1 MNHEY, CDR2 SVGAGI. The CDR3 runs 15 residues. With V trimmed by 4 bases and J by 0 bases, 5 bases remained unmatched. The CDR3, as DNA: TGTGCCAGCAGTTCCTTAGGACAGGGCTCCTACGAGCAGTACTTC. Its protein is CASSSLGQGSYEQYF.

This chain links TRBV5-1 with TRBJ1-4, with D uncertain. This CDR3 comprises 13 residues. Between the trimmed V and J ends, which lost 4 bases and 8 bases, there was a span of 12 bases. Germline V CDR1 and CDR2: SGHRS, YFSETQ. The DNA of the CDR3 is TGCGCCAGCAGCGGGCTGGGAGGGGAAAAACTGTTTTTT. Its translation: CASSGLGGEKLFF. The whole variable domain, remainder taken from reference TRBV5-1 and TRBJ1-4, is KAGVTQTPRYLIKTRGQQVTLSCSPISGHRSVSWYQQTPGQGLQFLFEYFSETQRNKGNFPGRFSGRQFSNSRSEMNVSTLELGDSALYLCASSGLGGEKLFFGSGTQLSVL.

CDR3 loop: CSVAVAGGGYEQYF. The CDR3 bases are TGCAGCGTTGCGGTAGCGGGGGGTGGTTACGAGCAGTACTTC. This chain connects TRBV29-1 to TRBJ2-7; 10 nucleotides agree with TRBD2. V was pared by 4 bases and J by 4 bases, with 7 bases of the junction left unmatched. The CDR3 loop spans 14 amino acids. Germline CDR1 and CDR2: SQVTM and ANQGSEA.

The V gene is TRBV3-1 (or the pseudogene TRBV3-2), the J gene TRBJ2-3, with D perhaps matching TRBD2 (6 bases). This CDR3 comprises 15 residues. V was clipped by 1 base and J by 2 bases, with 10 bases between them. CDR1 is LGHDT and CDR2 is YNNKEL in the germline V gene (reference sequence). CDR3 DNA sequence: TGTGCCAGCAGCCAAGTACTAGCCCACACAGATACGCAGTATTTT. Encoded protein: CASSQVLAHTDTQYF.

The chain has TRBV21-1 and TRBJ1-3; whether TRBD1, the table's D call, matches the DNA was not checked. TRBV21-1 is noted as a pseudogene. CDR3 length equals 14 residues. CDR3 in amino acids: CASSRGGRRNTIYF. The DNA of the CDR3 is TGTGCCAGCAGTCGAGGGGGAAGGAGAAACACCATATATTTT.

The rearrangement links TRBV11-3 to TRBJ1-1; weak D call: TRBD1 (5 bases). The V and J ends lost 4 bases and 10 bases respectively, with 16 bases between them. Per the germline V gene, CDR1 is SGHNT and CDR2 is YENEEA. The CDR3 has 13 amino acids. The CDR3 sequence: CASSSGGGQGAFF. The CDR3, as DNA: TGTGCCAGCAGCTCCGGTGGCGGTCAGGGAGCTTTCTTT.

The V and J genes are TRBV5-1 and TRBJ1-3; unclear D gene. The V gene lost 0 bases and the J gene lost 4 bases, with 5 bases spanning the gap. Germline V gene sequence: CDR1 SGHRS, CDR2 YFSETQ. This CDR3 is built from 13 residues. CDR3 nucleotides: TGCGCCAGCAGCTTGGCTGCGGGAAACACCATATATTTT. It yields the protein CASSLAAGNTIYF.

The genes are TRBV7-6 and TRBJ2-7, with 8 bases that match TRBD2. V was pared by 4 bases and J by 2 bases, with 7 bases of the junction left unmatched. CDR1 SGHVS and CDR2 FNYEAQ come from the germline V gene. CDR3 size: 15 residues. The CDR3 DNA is TGTGCCAGCAGCTATCGACTAGCGAGACCCTACGAGCAGTACTTC. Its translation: CASSYRLARPYEQYF.

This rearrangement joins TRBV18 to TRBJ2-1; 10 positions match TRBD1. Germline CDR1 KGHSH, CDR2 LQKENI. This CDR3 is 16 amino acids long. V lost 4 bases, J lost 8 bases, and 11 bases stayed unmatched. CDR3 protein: CASSLLGQGTVDEQFF. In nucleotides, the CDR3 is TGTGCCAGCTCACTTCTGGGACAGGGGACGGTCGATGAGCAGTTCTTC.

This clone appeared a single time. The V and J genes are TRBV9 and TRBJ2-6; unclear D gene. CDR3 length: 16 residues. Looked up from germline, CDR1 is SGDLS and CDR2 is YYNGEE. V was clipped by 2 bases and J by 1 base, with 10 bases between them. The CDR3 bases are TGTGCCAGCAGCGTGGGCTCGTGGTCTGGGGCCAACGTCCTGACTTTC. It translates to CASSVGSWSGANVLTF.

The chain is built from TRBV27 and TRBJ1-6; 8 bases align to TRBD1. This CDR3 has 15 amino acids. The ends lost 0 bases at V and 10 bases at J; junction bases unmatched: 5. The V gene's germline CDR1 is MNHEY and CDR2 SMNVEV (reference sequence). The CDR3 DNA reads TGTGCCAGCAGTTTATCTAGGACAGGGTTGTCACCCCTCCACTTT. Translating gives CASSLSRTGLSPLHF.

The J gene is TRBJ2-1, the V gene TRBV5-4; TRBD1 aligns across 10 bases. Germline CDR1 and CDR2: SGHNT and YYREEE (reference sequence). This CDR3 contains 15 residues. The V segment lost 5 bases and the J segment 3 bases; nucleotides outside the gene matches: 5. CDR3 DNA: TGTGCCAGCAGGCCGACAGGGGGCGGCTACAATGAGCAGTTCTTC. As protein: CASRPTGGGYNEQFF.

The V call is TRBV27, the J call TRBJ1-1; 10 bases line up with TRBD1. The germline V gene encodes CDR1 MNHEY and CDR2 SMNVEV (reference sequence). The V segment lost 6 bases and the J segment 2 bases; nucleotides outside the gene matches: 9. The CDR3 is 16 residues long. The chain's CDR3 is CASSRRDRGANTEAFF. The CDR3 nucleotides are TGTGCCAGCAGCCGTCGGGACAGGGGAGCTAACACTGAAGCTTTCTTT.

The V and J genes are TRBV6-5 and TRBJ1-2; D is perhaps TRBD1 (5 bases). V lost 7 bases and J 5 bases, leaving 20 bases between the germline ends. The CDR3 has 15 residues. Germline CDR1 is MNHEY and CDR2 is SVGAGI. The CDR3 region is CASTPGGGALYGYTF. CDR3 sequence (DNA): TGTGCCAGCACCCCGGGGGGAGGGGCGCTTTATGGCTACACCTTC.

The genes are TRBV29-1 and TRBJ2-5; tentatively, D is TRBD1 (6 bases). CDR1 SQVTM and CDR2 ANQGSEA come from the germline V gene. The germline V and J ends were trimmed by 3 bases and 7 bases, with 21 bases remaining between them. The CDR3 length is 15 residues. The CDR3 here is CSVDTGTNSDGTQYF. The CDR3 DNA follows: TGCAGCGTTGACACAGGGACGAACTCCGACGGGACCCAGTACTTC.

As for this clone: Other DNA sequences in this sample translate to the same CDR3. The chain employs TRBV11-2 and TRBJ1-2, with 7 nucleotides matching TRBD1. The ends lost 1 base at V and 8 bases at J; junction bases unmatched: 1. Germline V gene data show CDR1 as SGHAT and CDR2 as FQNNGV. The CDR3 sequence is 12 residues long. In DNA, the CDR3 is TGTGCCAGCAGCTTAGGAGGGGGCGGCTACACCTTC. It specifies CASSLGGGGYTF.

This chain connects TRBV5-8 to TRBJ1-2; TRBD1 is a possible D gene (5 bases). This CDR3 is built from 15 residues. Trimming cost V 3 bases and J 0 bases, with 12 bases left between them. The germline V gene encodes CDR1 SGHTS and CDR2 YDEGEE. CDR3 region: CASSSRQKTNYGYTF. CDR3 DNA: TGTGCCAGCAGCTCTCGACAGAAGACTAACTATGGCTACACCTTC.

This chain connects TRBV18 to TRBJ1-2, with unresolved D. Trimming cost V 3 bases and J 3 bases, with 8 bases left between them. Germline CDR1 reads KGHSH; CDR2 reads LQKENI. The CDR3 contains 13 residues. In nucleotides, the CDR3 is TGTGCCAGCTCACCGGGCGGGTACTATGGCTACACCTTC. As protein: CASSPGGYYGYTF.

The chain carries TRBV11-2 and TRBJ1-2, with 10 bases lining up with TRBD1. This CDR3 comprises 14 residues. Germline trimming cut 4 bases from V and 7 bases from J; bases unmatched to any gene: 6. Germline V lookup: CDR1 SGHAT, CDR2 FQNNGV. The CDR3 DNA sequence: TGTGCCAGCAGCTCCGGGACAGGGGTACTTGGCTACACCTTC. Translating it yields CASSSGTGVLGYTF.

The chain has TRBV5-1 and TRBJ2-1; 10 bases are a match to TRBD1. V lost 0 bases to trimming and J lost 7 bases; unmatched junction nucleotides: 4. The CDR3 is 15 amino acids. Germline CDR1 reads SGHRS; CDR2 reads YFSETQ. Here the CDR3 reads CASSLEGTGVNEQFF. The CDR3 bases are TGCGCCAGCAGCTTGGAAGGGACAGGGGTGAATGAGCAGTTCTTC.

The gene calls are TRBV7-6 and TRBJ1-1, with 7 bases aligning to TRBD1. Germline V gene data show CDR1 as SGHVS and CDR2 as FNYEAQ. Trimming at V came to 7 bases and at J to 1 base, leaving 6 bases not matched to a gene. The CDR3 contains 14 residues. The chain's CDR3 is CASTQGVANTEAFF. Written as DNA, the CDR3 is TGTGCCAGCACCCAGGGGGTTGCGAACACTGAAGCTTTCTTT.

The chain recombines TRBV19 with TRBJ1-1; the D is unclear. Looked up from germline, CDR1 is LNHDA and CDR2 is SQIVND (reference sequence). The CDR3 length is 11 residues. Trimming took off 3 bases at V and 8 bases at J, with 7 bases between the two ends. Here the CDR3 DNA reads TGTGCCAGTAGTATTCTACAGGAAGCTTTCTTT. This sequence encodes CASSILQEAFF.

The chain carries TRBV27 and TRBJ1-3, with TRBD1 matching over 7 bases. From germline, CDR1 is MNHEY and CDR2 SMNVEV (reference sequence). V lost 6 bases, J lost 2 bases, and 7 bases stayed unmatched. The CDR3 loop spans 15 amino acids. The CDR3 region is CASRRQGTAGNTIYF. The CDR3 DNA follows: TGTGCCAGCAGGAGACAGGGAACTGCTGGAAACACCATATATTTT.

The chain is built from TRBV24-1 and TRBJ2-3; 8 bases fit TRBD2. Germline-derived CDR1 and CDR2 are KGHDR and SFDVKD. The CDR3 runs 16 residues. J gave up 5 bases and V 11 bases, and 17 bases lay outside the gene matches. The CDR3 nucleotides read TGTGCCAACTCTAAGTGGGCGGGAGGTATCGGAGATACGCAGTATTTT. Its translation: CANSKWAGGIGDTQYF.

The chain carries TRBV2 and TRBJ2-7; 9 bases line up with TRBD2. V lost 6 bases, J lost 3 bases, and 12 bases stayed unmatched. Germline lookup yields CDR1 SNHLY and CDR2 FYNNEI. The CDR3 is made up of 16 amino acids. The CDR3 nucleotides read TGTGCCAGCAGATCCATCCGCGCGGGGGGGCACTACGAGCAGTACTTC. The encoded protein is CASRSIRAGGHYEQYF.

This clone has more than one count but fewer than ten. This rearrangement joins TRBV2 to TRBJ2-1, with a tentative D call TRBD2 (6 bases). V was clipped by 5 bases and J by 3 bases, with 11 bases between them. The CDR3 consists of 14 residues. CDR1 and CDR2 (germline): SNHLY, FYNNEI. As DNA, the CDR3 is TGTGCCAGCAGTCGGGACTCAAGCTACAATGAGCAGTTCTTC. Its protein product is CASSRDSSYNEQFF.